This T cell receptor beta chain was recovered during a study of CD4 T cells in relation to SARS-CoV-2 and coronaviruses (dated by TCRdb to the early 2020s). Context from the whole study: The ViraFEST assay cultured PBMCs with antigen for about eleven days, then sequenced TCR beta CDR3s to find antigen-specific clonal expansions. A median age of around 40 years, with a range of about 21 to 80 years, was recorded for the full convalescent cohort of over ten patients. The roughly 12 convalescent patients included 8 males and 4 females; two subjects were Hispanic. HLA restriction was mapped for shared crossreactive spike epitopes using patient-derived lymphoblastoid cell lines. At the level of individual TCR clonotypes, the study measured memory CD4+ T cell crossreactivity between SARS-CoV-2 spike protein and common cold coronavirus spike proteins. The Adaptive Biotechnologies TCR-sequencing kit was used for samples from a few pre-COVID donors and for the naive versus memory experiments, whereas the other data were Illumina-based. A different TCR-beta assay, based on Illumina, was used to sequence expansion assays from other donors in the study. Findings and caveats that apply to the study as a whole: Memory CD4+ clonotypes crossrecognizing SARS-CoV-2 and at least one common cold coronavirus spike were found in around 59% of donors. Crossreactivity analysis centred on spike protein, so crossreactivity against other viral proteins was not assessed. Naive versus memory sequencing indicated the assay detects memory recall responses rather than primary responses primed during culture. Compared with monoreactive clones, crossreactive clones had significantly weaker SARS-CoV-2-driven expansion, a result consistent with antigenic imprinting. Because no donor provided both pre-pandemic and post-infection samples, tracing the source of pre-existing responses was limited. The study was limited by small numbers of patients and tested TCRs.

Naive and memory CD4+ T cells were separated from cryopreserved PBMCs by CD4 enrichment followed by EasySep naive CD4+ T cell enrichment. Sorted naive or memory CD4+ T cells (roughly 92,000) were grown at a 1:1 ratio with T cell-depleted PBMCs and CEF peptides for roughly ten days. In general, every peptide culture condition was set up in three replicate wells. PBMCs were isolated from leukapheresis product or whole blood by Ficoll-Paque PLUS gradient centrifugation. PBMCs were either cryopreserved at -140 degrees C or used fresh in the expansion assay. The QIAamp Micro DNA Kit was used to extract genomic DNA from the CD4+ T cells. DNA from CEF-cultured naive and memory CD4+ T cells underwent immunoSEQ TCR-beta sequencing at survey level. In the paper's pipeline: During preprocessing, nonproductive sequences were removed, along with CDR3s that did not begin with C, did not end with F or W, or were shorter than 7 amino acids. Antigen-specific clonotypes were called with the MANAFEST web app, based on expansion relative to reference and other culture wells. To be counted as positive, a clone had to show significant expansion compared with the reference culture, at an FDR below 0.05, in 2 of 3 replicate wells. Positive clones also required significant expansion versus all other tandem wells and an odds ratio above 5. Cultured and uncultured naive and memory CD4+ repertoires were searched for CDR3s previously identified as spike- and CEF-reactive. Pairwise Levenshtein distance, computed with the stringdist R package after three terminal residues were trimmed from each end, was used as the measure of CDR3 homology. Entries here come from immuneACCESS through TCRdb and include only in-frame sequences with V and J called. Some clones fail to appear in such tables; in the studies checked, an unresolved V gene covers under half of the shortfall, and the cause of the remainder is unknown. D and trimming were read from the DNA, whereas the V and J calls and clone size are those reported in that table. Present in this sample are some 37,000 clones, 70% to 80% of which were seen just once. Less than 3% of the sample belongs to the ten largest clones.

Turning to this clone: It has no known antigen specificity. It has no much larger one-base neighbor in the sample; base qualities were not kept.

The sequenced sample was memory CD4+ T cells from PBMCs, cultured in vitro. Sample cell subset or site, as interpreted from the label and publication: memory (non-naive) CD4+ T cells. The receptor comes from an adult with COVID-19.

The sequenced DNA: TGTGCCAGTAGGGTTGGAGCGGGAGTTTACGAGCAGTACTTC. Translated, it reads CASRVGAGVYEQYF. The rearrangement joined TRBV19 to TRBJ2-7; 8 central nucleotides agree with TRBD2. The CDR3 measures 14 amino acids from cysteine to phenylalanine. Only the CDR3 region is kept as DNA, spanning 42 bases read in frame from base 1. CDR1 LNHDA and CDR2 SQIVND are derived from the germline V gene (reference sequence). Clipping removes 6 bases from V and 4 bases from J, with 8 as the unmatched junction base count.